Shown below are 32 T cell receptor beta chains from a single sample sequenced in a study of naive and memory T cell subsets. Both TRBC1 and TRBC2 were covered by a beta constant-region primer of two equimolar oligonucleotides. Each CDR3 protein gets one entry after TCRdb re-called the UMI-ligation and nested PCR reads with MiXCR. The data contain about 85,000 distinct CDR3 sequences, over 10% of them singletons. The sequenced sample consisted of central memory CD4+ T cells from blood. The receptor set was obtained from a human donor in good health.

V usage is TRBV10-3 and J usage is TRBJ2-1; 9 bases are a match to TRBD2. In germline, CDR1 is ENHRY, CDR2 SYGVKD. Trimming took 2 bases from V and 5 from J; bases not matched to a gene: 4. The CDR3 runs 15 residues. The CDR3 nucleotides are TGTGCCATCAGTGAGCGCGGGAGGGAACACAATGAGCAGTTCTTC. This sequence encodes CAISERGREHNEQFF.

This clonotype has at least ten counts. The chain employs TRBV30 and TRBJ2-6; 9 nucleotides match TRBD1. From germline, CDR1 is GTSNPN and CDR2 SVGIG (reference sequence). The CDR3 contains 15 residues. V gave up 8 bases and J gave up 0 bases; unmatched junction bases: 5. Here the CDR3 reads CAGQGPRSGANVLTF. The CDR3 DNA reads TGTGCCGGACAGGGGCCCCGCTCTGGGGCCAACGTCCTGACTTTC.

The chain couples TRBV7-2 to TRBJ2-1; a possible D gene is TRBD2 (6 bases). The V gene's germline CDR1 is SGHTA and CDR2 FQGNSA. The CDR3 has 14 amino acids. The V and J ends lost 7 bases and 4 bases respectively, with 14 bases between them. In DNA, the CDR3 is TGTGCCAGCACCGGACGGGGGTATTACAATGAGCAGTTCTTC. Translating gives CASTGRGYYNEQFF. Full variable domain (missing parts from reference TRBV7-2 and TRBJ2-1): GAGVSQSPSNKVTEKGKDVELRCDPISGHTALYWYRQSLGQGLEFLIYFQGNSAPDKSGLPSDRFSAERTGGSVSTLTIQRTQQEDSAVYLCASTGRGYYNEQFFGPGTRLTVL.

This rearrangement joins TRBV6-2 or TRBV6-3 to TRBJ1-5, with D possibly TRBD1 on 5 matching bases. This CDR3 has 14 amino acids. Germline-derived CDR1 and CDR2 are MNHEY and SVGEGT. The V end lost 6 bases, the J end lost 7 bases, and 16 bases lay between the germline ends. The CDR3 sequence: CASSPPRAGQPQHF. Written as DNA, the CDR3 is TGTGCCAGCAGCCCCCCCAGGGCTGGCCAGCCCCAGCATTTT.

J is TRBJ2-7 and V is TRBV7-2, with D possibly matching TRBD1 (6 bases). The CDR3 loop spans 16 amino acids. V was trimmed by 0 bases and J by 3 bases, leaving 15 bases between them. Looked up from germline, CDR1 is SGHTA and CDR2 is FQGNSA. The CDR3 is CASSLATGTTGYEQYF. The DNA for the CDR3 is TGTGCCAGCAGCTTAGCAACCGGGACAACGGGCTACGAGCAGTACTTC.

The count of this clonotype is one. This chain connects TRBV20-1 to TRBJ2-1, with 15 bases that match TRBD2. This CDR3 has 19 amino acids. Germline loops: CDR1 DFQATT, CDR2 SNEGSKA (reference sequence). V lost 6 bases, J lost 0 bases, and 12 bases stayed unmatched. DNA for the CDR3: TGCAGTGCCAGACAGACCGGGACTAGCGGGAGGTACTCCTACAATGAGCAGTTCTTC. This translates into CSARQTGTSGRYSYNEQFF.

In its sample, this clonotype was seen many times. The chain combines TRBV20-1 with TRBJ2-3; 11 positions match TRBD2. The CDR3 is made up of 14 amino acids. Germline CDR1 is DFQATT and CDR2 is SNEGSKA (reference sequence). J gave up 6 bases and V 3 bases, and 5 bases lay outside the gene matches. The CDR3 nucleotides read TGCAGTGCTAGTACTAGCGGGAGAGGTGATACGCAGTATTTT. Translated, it gives CSASTSGRGDTQYF.

This chain uses TRBV4-2 with TRBJ2-3, with D unclear. CDR1 and CDR2 (germline): LGHNA, YNFKEQ. V lost 1 base to trimming and J lost 0 bases, with 11 bases between them. This CDR3 contains 16 residues. Written as DNA, the CDR3 is TGTGCCAGCAGCCAAGCGACAAGATCTAGCACAGATACGCAGTATTTT. Translated: CASSQATRSSTDTQYF.

Worth noting for this clonotype: A much larger clone differs from this one at a single base, so this may be a read error. CDR3 region: CASSVDAGNTEAFF. The CDR3 DNA is TGTGCCAGCAGCGTAGATGCAGGGAACACTGAAGCTTTCTTT. J is TRBJ1-1 and V is TRBV9; D is unresolved. V was trimmed by 0 bases and J by 1 base, leaving 7 bases between them. This CDR3 has 14 amino acids. CDR1 is SGDLS, CDR2 YYNGEE, per germline.

There are a few counts of this clonotype. This chain joins TRBV5-1 and TRBJ1-1; D not resolved. The V end was cut by 4 bases, the J end by 0 bases, with 13 bases between. Germline V CDR1 and CDR2: SGHRS, YFSETQ. This CDR3 is built from 15 residues. CDR3 sequence: CASSQTPDLNTEAFF. Written as DNA, the CDR3 is TGCGCCAGCAGCCAGACCCCAGACCTGAACACTGAAGCTTTCTTT.

CDR3 sequence reads: CASSLGTSGSGYNEQFF. In nucleotides, the CDR3 is TGTGCCAGCAGCTTGGGGACTAGCGGGAGCGGGTACAATGAGCAGTTCTTC. The chain links TRBV5-8 to TRBJ2-1, with 13 bases fitting TRBD2. The CDR3 has 17 amino acids. Per germline, CDR1 SGHTS and CDR2 YDEGEE. The V and J ends lost 0 bases and 4 bases, in that order; junction bases with no gene match: 4.

The chain links TRBV25-1 to TRBJ2-7, with D perhaps given as TRBD1 or TRBD2 (5 bases each). Between the trimmed V and J ends, which lost 6 bases and 7 bases, there was a span of 16 bases. The germline gives CDR1 MGHDK, CDR2 SYGVNS. The CDR3 contains 13 residues. The CDR3 spells CASRGPGTGEQYF. The CDR3 bases are TGTGCCAGCAGGGGCCCCGGGACGGGGGAGCAGTACTTC.

The gene calls are TRBV4-1 and TRBJ1-5, with 8 bases fitting TRBD1. The CDR3 contains 16 residues. CDR1 MGHRA and CDR2 YSYEKL come from the germline V gene. V lost 1 base to trimming and J lost 9 bases; unmatched junction nucleotides: 11. In nucleotides, the CDR3 is TGCGCCAGCAGCCAAGGCGACGGGACAGGTGGCCGGCCCCAGCATTTT. This translates into CASSQGDGTGGRPQHF.

The chain is built from TRBV7-9 and TRBJ2-1, with 10 bases aligning to TRBD2. Trimming cost V 3 bases and J 8 bases; bases outside gene matches: 16. Germline CDR1 and CDR2: SEHNR and FQNEAQ (reference sequence). The CDR3 runs to 18 residues. The CDR3 sequence: CASSFTRLGSGRAHEQFF. In DNA, the CDR3 is TGTGCCAGCAGCTTTACCCGTCTTGGCAGCGGGAGGGCCCATGAGCAGTTCTTC.

This clonotype showed up just a few times. The V gene is TRBV12-3 or TRBV12-4, the J gene TRBJ2-1, with 9 bases identical to TRBD1. V lost 5 bases and J lost 8; bases outside the gene matches: 10. The CDR3 sequence is 15 residues long. CDR3 in amino acids: CASSQGQGHYDEQFF. CDR3 nucleotides: TGTGCCAGCAGTCAGGGACAGGGTCATTACGATGAGCAGTTCTTC.

The table lists this clonotype with a few counts. The chain employs TRBV3-1 and TRBJ2-5, with D uncertain. Germline V gene sequence: CDR1 LGHDT, CDR2 YNNKEL (reference sequence). This CDR3 has 14 residues. V lost 1 base, J lost 5 bases, and 11 bases lay in between. The DNA for the CDR3 is TGTGCCAGCAGCCAAGTCTGGGGTTGGGAGACCCAGTACTTC. Translation gives CASSQVWGWETQYF.

The V call is TRBV5-5, the J call TRBJ2-3; tentative D call: TRBD2 (7 bases). The CDR3 has 15 residues. Trimming took 2 bases from V and 2 from J, leaving 12 bases between them. Germline assignment: CDR1 SGHKS and CDR2 YYEKEE (reference sequence). The CDR3 DNA sequence: TGTGCCAGCAGCTTAGGGGGAGGGTTCACAGATACGCAGTATTTT. Its translation is CASSLGGGFTDTQYF.

The V gene is TRBV5-1, the J gene TRBJ2-3; D possibly uses TRBD1 or TRBD2 (5 bases each). The CDR3 is made up of 13 amino acids. Germline V CDR1 and CDR2: SGHRS, YFSETQ. Trimming pared 6 bases from V and 4 bases from J, leaving 12 bases between. CDR3 sequence (DNA): TGCGCCAGCACCTCTGGGGGATCAGATACGCAGTATTTT. The encoded protein is CASTSGGSDTQYF. Complete variable domain (other parts from reference TRBV5-1 and TRBJ2-3): KAGVTQTPRYLIKTRGQQVTLSCSPISGHRSVSWYQQTPGQGLQFLFEYFSETQRNKGNFPGRFSGRQFSNSRSEMNVSTLELGDSALYLCASTSGGSDTQYFGPGTRLTVL.

This clonotype was recorded a few times. The V and J genes are TRBV24-1 and TRBJ2-1, with 9 bases matching TRBD2. Germline CDR1 reads KGHDR; CDR2 reads SFDVKD. The trim removed 3 bases at V and 9 bases at J, leaving 8 bases unmatched. This CDR3 has 15 amino acids. CDR3 sequence: CATSDSGRSSGEQFF. The CDR3 DNA sequence: TGTGCCACCAGTGATAGCGGGAGGTCGAGTGGTGAGCAGTTCTTC.

As regards this clonotype: This could be a read error, since a much larger clone is one nucleotide away. The genes are TRBV20-1 and TRBJ2-3; D may be TRBD2 (5 bases). Between the trimmed V and J ends, which lost 5 bases and 2 bases, there was a span of 14 bases. CDR1 and CDR2 (germline): DFQATT, SNEGSKA (reference sequence). The CDR3 contains 14 residues. The DNA of the CDR3 is TGCAGTGCTCCCTCGAGCGGATACACAGATACGCAGTATTTT. Protein sequence: CSAPSSGYTDTQYF.

This clonotype was picked up a small number of times. CDR3 region: CASSLTGANYGYTF. The CDR3 DNA reads as TGCGCCAGCAGCTTGACAGGGGCAAACTATGGCTACACCTTC. The chain has TRBV5-1 and TRBJ1-2; 7 bases map to TRBD1. Germline assignment: CDR1 SGHRS and CDR2 YFSETQ. The CDR3 has 14 residues. J lost 2 bases, V lost 1 base, and 2 bases had no gene match.

This clonotype occurred a few times. This chain connects TRBV7-8 to TRBJ1-4; D not certain. In germline, CDR1 is SGHVS, CDR2 FQNEAQ. Trimming took 1 base from V and 0 from J, leaving 6 bases between them. The CDR3 has 15 amino acids. The CDR3: CASSLEHATNEKLFF. In nucleotides, the CDR3 is TGTGCCAGCAGCTTAGAACATGCAACTAATGAAAAACTGTTTTTT.

This clonotype was observed at least ten times. This chain links TRBV12-5 with TRBJ1-1, with D hard to call. This CDR3 has 15 amino acids. Deletions cut 2 bases from V and 4 bases from J, with 14 bases between. CDR1 is LGHNT and CDR2 is FRNRAP in the germline V gene. CDR3 sequence reads: CASGLNPGGGTEAFF. The CDR3 coding sequence is TGTGCTAGTGGTTTGAATCCGGGAGGAGGCACTGAAGCTTTCTTT.

In this sample, this clonotype turned up a few times. The genes are TRBV12-3 or TRBV12-4 and TRBJ2-3; D may be TRBD2 (7 bases). Trimming took 6 bases from V and 6 from J, leaving 16 bases between them. This CDR3 has 14 amino acids. In nucleotides, the CDR3 is TGTGCCAGCAGCCTCTCGGGGGGCTCTGATACGCAGTATTTT. As protein: CASSLSGGSDTQYF.

This clonotype showed up many times. V usage is TRBV7-9 and J usage is TRBJ2-3; no firm D call. With 3 bases removed from V and 0 bases from J, the gap between germline ends came to 4 bases. Germline assignment: CDR1 SEHNR and CDR2 FQNEAQ (reference sequence). This CDR3 spans 13 amino acids. The CDR3 DNA sequence: TGTGCCAGCAGCTTCGTCAGCACAGATACGCAGTATTTT. Its protein product is CASSFVSTDTQYF.

This clonotype was observed a few times. The rearrangement uses TRBV29-1 and TRBJ2-1, with 13 bases identical to TRBD2. CDR1 SQVTM and CDR2 ANQGSEA come from the germline V gene. The CDR3 sequence is 14 residues long. The J segment lost 6 bases and the V segment lost 6 bases, leaving 5 bases of the junction unmatched. CDR3 region: CSVGGTSGINEQFF. CDR3 DNA: TGCAGCGTCGGGGGGACTAGCGGGATCAATGAGCAGTTCTTC.

This clonotype came up a few times. The genes are TRBV6-2 or TRBV6-3 and TRBJ2-7; 7 bases are shared with TRBD2. V was pared by 7 bases and J by 1 base, with 13 bases of the junction left unmatched. The CDR3 has 16 residues. Germline CDR1 reads MNHEY; CDR2 reads SVGEGT. The CDR3 DNA reads TGTGCCAGCACCAACCTCCGGGTAGCGGGTTCCTACGAGCAGTACTTC. Encoded protein: CASTNLRVAGSYEQYF.

This clonotype was seen more than once but under ten times. The V and J genes are TRBV27 and TRBJ1-2; D remains unclear. V was trimmed by 1 base and J by 3 bases, leaving 6 bases between them. The length of the CDR3 is 13 residues. Per the germline V gene, CDR1 is MNHEY and CDR2 is SMNVEV (reference sequence). The CDR3 reads CASSLYRDYGYTF. CDR3 nucleotides: TGTGCCAGCAGTTTATACCGAGACTATGGCTACACCTTC.

The J gene is TRBJ1-5, the V gene TRBV29-1; D may be TRBD1 (5 bases). There are 12 residues in the CDR3. The V gene's germline CDR1 is SQVTM and CDR2 ANQGSEA. With 5 bases removed from V and 5 bases from J, the gap between germline ends came to 10 bases. The chain's CDR3 is CSVRDGDQPQHF. The CDR3 region has the DNA TGCAGCGTTCGGGACGGTGATCAGCCCCAGCATTTT.

This clonotype occurred many times. The J gene is TRBJ2-1, the V gene TRBV2; 7 nucleotides agree with TRBD2. This CDR3 region has 16 residues. Germline trimming cut 5 bases from V and 0 bases from J; bases unmatched to any gene: 7. Germline V gene data show CDR1 as SNHLY and CDR2 as FYNNEI. Written as DNA, the CDR3 is TGTGCCAGCAGTAGGAGCGGGACCAGCTCCTACAATGAGCAGTTCTTC. The encoded protein is CASSRSGTSSYNEQFF.

This clonotype came up many times. The V and J genes are TRBV5-6 and TRBJ2-5; 7 nucleotides agree with TRBD2. Germline lookup yields CDR1 SGHDT and CDR2 YYEEEE. Losses at the gene ends were 0 bases for V and 4 bases for J; bases not matched to a gene: 3. The CDR3 length is 14 residues. The CDR3 DNA is TGTGCCAGCAGCTTGGCATCTAGCGGAGAGACCCAGTACTTC. Encoded protein: CASSLASSGETQYF.

This clonotype has a single count. The rearrangement links TRBV14 to TRBJ2-6, with no clear D. From germline, CDR1 is SGHDN and CDR2 FVKESK. Trimming pared 8 bases from V and 0 bases from J, leaving 5 bases between. This CDR3 has 13 amino acids. DNA for the CDR3: TGTGCCAGCGCGAACTCTGGGGCCAACGTCCTGACTTTC. It encodes CASANSGANVLTF.